This is a list of T cell receptor beta chains from one sample in a study of T cell responses to AZD1222 COVID-19 vaccine. Clones were sequenced by immunoSEQ multiplex PCR, and TCRdb holds only the in-frame ones, with some missing. The sample shows fewer than 95,000 clones, about nine tenths of them seen only once. The source was peripheral blood, collected 28 days after the second AZD1222 dose. These receptors came from an adult who received the AZD1222 COVID-19 vaccine. Each CDR3 is given with its conserved first and last residue. A D gene is named only where the DNA matches it firmly. Clone size is stated in some rows and not others, as once, few, many or a class when expanded.

j_gene,v_gene,abundance,d_gene,CDR3aa,CDR3nt
TRBJ1-2,TRBV13,-,-,CASSLARGSLYGYTF,TGTGCCAGCAGCTTAGCTCGTGGCTCCCTCTATGGCTACACCTTC
TRBJ1-4,TRBV30,-,TRBD1,CAWNQGAYNEKLFF,TGTGCCTGGAATCAGGGGGCTTATAATGAAAAACTGTTTTTT
TRBJ1-2,TRBV3-1/TRBV3-2,-,-,CASSTGYAWGGYTF,TGTGCCAGCAGTACAGGCTACGCTTGGGGAGGCTACACCTTC
TRBJ1-5,TRBV7-2,-,TRBD1,CASSLFRTGAIQPQHF,TGTGCCAGCAGCTTATTTCGGACAGGGGCCATTCAGCCCCAGCATTTT
TRBJ1-6,TRBV5-6,-,-,CASSPFYNSPLHF,TGTGCCAGCAGCCCCTTCTATAATTCACCCCTCCACTTT
TRBJ2-5,TRBV4-2,-,TRBD2,CASSQERGGQETQYF,TGTGCCAGCAGCCAAGAGCGGGGGGGCCAAGAGACCCAGTACTTC
TRBJ2-5,TRBV6-2/TRBV6-3,-,-,CASSYGWGGVKTQYF,TGTGCCAGCAGTTACGGGTGGGGGGGCGTGAAGACCCAGTACTTC
TRBJ1-5,TRBV25-1,-,-,CASSERKTPPEGNQPQHF,TGTGCCAGCAGTGAACGAAAGACACCCCCCGAGGGAAATCAGCCCCAGCATTTT
TRBJ2-7,TRBV10-3,-,-,CAISERGDEQYF,TGTGCCATCAGTGAGAGGGGTGACGAGCAGTACTTC
TRBJ1-1,TRBV3-1/TRBV3-2,-,TRBD1,CASSQGEGQGTEAFF,TGTGCCAGCAGCCAAGGGGAGGGACAGGGGACAGAAGCTTTCTTT
TRBJ2-1,TRBV7-8,-,TRBD2,CASSATSGHNEQFF,TGTGCCAGCAGTGCGACTAGCGGCCACAATGAGCAGTTCTTC
TRBJ1-1,TRBV7-3,-,-,CASSLMGRADTEAFF,TGTGCCAGCAGCTTAATGGGCAGGGCGGACACTGAAGCTTTCTTT
TRBJ2-3,TRBV14,-,-,CASSQDQGGWDTQYF,TGTGCCAGCAGCCAAGATCAAGGAGGTTGGGATACGCAGTATTTT
TRBJ2-2,TRBV7-6,once,-,CASSLPQLGSTPELFF,TGTGCCAGCAGCTTACCGCAACTCGGGTCGACGCCGGAGCTGTTTTTT
TRBJ2-3,TRBV6-4,few,TRBD1,CASSHGTGDTDTQYF,TGTGCCAGCAGCCACGGGACAGGGGACACAGATACGCAGTATTTT
TRBJ2-1,TRBV5-4,-,TRBD2,CASSSRGGPDNEQFF,TGTGCCAGCAGCTCCCGCGGGGGGCCCGACAATGAGCAGTTCTTC
TRBJ1-1,TRBV4-3,-,-,CASSQESGSEAFF,TGCGCCAGCAGCCAAGAATCAGGGAGTGAAGCTTTCTTT
TRBJ1-3,TRBV7-2,-,-,CASSLAVGGNTIYF,TGTGCCAGCAGCTTAGCGGTCGGAGGAAACACCATATATTTT
TRBJ1-4,TRBV28,few,-,CASSPRGTGNEKLFF,TGTGCCAGCAGTCCACGTGGGACGGGGAATGAAAAACTGTTTTTT
TRBJ1-1,TRBV30,-,-,CASEVDTEAFF,TGTGCCAGTGAGGTGGACACTGAAGCTTTCTTT
TRBJ2-1,TRBV4-1,-,-,CASSQVWPPHNEQFF,TGCGCCAGCAGCCAGGTATGGCCCCCCCACAATGAGCAGTTCTTC
TRBJ1-2,TRBV7-2,-,-,CASSRGPEGYTF,TGTGCCAGCAGCCGCGGTCCTGAGGGCTACACCTTC
TRBJ2-2,TRBV18,once,-,CASSPFMNLNTGELFF,TGTGCCAGCTCACCATTTATGAACTTGAACACCGGGGAGCTGTTTTTT
TRBJ2-2,TRBV5-1,once,-,CASSIYRVDTGELFF,TGCGCCAGCAGCATCTACAGGGTCGACACCGGGGAGCTGTTTTTT
TRBJ1-4,TRBV6-5,-,-,CASSYSMRDMGKLFF,TGTGCCAGCAGTTACTCAATGCGGGACATGGGGAAACTGTTTTTT
TRBJ2-2,TRBV4-3,-,TRBD1,CASSPWTGWSGELFF,TGCGCCAGCAGCCCATGGACAGGGTGGTCCGGGGAGCTGTTTTTT
TRBJ1-5,TRBV9,-,-,CASSASGNSNQPQHF,TGTGCCAGCAGCGCTAGTGGGAATAGCAATCAGCCCCAGCATTTT